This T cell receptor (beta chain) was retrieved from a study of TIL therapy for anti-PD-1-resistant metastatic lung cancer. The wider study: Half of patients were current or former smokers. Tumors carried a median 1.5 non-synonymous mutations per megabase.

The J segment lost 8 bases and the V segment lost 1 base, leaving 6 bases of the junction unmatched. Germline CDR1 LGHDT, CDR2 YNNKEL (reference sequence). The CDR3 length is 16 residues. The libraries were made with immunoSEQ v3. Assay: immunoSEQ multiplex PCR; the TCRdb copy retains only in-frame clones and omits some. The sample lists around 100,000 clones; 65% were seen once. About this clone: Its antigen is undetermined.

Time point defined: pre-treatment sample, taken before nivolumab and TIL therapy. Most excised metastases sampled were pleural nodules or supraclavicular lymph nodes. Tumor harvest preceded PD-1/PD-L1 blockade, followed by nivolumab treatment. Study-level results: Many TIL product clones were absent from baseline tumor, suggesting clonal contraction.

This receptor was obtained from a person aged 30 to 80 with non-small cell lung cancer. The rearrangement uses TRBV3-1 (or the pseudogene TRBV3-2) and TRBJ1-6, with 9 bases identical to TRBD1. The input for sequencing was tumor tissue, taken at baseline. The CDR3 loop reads CASSQGEGQGYSPLHF. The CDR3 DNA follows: TGTGCCAGCAGCCAAGGGGAGGGACAGGGATATTCACCCCTCCACTTT.